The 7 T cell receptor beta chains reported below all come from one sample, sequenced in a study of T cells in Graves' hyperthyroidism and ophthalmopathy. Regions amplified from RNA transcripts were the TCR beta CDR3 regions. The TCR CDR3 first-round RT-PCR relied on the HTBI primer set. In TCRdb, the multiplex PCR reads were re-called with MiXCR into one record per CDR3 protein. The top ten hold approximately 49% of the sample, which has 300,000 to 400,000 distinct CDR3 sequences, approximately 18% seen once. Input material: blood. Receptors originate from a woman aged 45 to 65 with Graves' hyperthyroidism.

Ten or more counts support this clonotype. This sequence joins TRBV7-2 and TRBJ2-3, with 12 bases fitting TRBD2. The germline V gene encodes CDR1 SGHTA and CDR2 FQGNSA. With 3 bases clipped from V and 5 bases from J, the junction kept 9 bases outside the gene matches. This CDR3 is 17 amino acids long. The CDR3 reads CASSFLAGGSVGDTQYF. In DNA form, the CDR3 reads TGTGCCAGCAGCTTCCTAGCGGGAGGGTCGGTTGGAGATACGCAGTATTTT.

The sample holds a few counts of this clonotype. The DNA for the CDR3 is TGTGCCACCTGGTGGGGGTCTGAGAATTCACCCCTCCACTTT. Translated: CATWWGSENSPLHF. The rearrangement joins TRBV10-3 to TRBJ1-6, with D perhaps TRBD1 (5 bases). V was trimmed by 10 bases and J by 7 bases, leaving 17 bases between them. CDR3 length: 14 amino acids. CDR1 and CDR2 (germline): ENHRY, SYGVKD.

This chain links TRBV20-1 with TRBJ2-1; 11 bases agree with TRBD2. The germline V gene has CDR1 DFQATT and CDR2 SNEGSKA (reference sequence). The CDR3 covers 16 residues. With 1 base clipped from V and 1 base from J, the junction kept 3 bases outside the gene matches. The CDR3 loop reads CSARVAGGPSYNEQFF. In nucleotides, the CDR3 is TGCAGTGCTAGAGTAGCGGGAGGGCCGTCCTACAATGAGCAGTTCTTC.

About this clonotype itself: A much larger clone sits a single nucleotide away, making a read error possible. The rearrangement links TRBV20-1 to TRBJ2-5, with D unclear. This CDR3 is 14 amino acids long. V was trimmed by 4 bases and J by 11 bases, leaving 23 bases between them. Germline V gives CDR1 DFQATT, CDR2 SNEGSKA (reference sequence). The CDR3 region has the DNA TGCAGTGCTACCCAAGGCGAGAGCCTCGGCGTTCAGTACTTC. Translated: CSATQGESLGVQYF.

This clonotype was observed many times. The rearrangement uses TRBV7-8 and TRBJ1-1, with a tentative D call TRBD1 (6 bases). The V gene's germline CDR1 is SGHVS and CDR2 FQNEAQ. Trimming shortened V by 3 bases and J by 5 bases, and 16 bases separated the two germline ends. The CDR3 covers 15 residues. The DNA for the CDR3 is TGTGCCAGCAGCTTGGGAGGGGGAATGGAAACTGAAGCTTTCTTT. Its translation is CASSLGGGMETEAFF.

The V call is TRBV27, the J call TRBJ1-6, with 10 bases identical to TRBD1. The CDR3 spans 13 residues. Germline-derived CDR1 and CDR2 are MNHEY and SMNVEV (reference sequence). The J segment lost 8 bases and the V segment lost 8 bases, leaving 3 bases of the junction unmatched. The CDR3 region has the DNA TGTGCCAGCGGGACAGGGGCGGATTCACCCCTCCACTTT. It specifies CASGTGADSPLHF.

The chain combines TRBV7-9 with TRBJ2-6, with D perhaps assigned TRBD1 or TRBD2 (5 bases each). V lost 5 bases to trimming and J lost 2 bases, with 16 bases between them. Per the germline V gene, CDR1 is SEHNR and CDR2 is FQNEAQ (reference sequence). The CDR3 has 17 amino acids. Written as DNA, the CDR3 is TGTGCCAGCAGCCCCCGTTCGGGGCTGGCTGGGGCCAACGTCCTGACTTTC. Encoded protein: CASSPRSGLAGANVLTF.